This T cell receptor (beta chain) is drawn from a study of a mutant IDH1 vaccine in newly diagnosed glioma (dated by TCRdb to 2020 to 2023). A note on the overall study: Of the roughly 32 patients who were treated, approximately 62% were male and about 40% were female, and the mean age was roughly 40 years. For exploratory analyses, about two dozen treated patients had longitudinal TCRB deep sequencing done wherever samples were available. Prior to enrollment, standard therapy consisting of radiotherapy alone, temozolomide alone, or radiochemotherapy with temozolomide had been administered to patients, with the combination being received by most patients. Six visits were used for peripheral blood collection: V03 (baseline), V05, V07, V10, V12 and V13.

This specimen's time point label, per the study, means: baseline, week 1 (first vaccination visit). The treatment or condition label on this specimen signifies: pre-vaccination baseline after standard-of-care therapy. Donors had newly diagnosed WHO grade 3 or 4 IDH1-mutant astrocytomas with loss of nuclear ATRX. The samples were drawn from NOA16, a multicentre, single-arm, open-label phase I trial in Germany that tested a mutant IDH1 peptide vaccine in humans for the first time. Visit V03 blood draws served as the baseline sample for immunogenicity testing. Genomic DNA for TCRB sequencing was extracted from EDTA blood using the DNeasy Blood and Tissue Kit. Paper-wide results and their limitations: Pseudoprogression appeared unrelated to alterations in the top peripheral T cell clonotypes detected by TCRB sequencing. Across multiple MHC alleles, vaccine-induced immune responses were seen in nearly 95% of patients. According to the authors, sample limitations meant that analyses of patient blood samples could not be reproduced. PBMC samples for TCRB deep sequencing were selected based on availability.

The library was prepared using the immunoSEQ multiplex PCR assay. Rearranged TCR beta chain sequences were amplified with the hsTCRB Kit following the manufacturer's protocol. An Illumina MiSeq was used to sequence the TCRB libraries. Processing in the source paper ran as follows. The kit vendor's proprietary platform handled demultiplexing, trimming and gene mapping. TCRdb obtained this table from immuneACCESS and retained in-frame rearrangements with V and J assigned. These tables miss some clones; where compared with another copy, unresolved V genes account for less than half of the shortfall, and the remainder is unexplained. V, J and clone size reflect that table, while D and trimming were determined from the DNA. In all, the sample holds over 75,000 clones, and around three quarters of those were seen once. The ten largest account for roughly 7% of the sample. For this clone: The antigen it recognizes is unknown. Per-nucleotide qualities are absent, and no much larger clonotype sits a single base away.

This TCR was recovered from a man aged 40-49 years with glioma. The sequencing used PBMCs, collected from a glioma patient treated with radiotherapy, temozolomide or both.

The DNA reads TGTGCCAGCAGCTTAGGGCTAGCGGGAGGCGCAGATACGCAGTATTTT. This encodes CASSLGLAGGADTQYF. The rearranged chain carries TRBV11-3 and TRBJ2-3, and 11 junctional nucleotides match TRBD2. At the junction V is shortened by 1 base and J by 4 bases; bases outside the gene matches: 4. The germline V gene encodes CDR1 SGHNT and CDR2 YENEEA. Counted from cysteine to phenylalanine, this CDR3 has 16 amino acids. CDR3 DNA is the only sequence kept; it has 48 bases, read in frame from the first base.